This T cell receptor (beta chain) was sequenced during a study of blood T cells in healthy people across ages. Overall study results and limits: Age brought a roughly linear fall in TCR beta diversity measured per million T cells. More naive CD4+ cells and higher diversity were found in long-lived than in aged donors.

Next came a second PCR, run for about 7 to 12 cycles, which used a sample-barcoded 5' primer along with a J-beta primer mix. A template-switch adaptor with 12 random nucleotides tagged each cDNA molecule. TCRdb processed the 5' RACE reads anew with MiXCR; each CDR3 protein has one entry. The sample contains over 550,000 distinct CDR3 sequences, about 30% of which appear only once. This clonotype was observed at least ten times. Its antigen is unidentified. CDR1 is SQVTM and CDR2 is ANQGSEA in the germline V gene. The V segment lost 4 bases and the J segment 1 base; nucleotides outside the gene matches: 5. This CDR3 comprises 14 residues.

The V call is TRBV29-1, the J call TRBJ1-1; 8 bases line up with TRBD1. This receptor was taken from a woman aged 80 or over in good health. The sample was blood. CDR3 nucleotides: TGCAGCGTTGGGTCTACAGGGGGGAACACTGAAGCTTTCTTT. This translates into CSVGSTGGNTEAFF.